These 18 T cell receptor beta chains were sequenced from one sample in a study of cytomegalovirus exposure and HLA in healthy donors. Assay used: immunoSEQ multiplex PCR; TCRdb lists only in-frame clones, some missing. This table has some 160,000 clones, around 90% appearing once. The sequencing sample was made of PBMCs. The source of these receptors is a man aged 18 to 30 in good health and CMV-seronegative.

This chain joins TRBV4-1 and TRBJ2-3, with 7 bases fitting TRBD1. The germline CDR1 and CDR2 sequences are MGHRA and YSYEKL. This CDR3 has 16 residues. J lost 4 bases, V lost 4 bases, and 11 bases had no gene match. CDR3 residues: CASSRDRRTGPDTQYF. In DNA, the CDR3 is TGCGCCAGCAGCCGAGACCGACGGACAGGTCCAGATACGCAGTATTTT.

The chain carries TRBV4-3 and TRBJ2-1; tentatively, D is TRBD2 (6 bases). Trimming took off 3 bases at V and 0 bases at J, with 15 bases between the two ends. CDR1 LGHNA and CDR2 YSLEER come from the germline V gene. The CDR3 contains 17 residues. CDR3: CASSQASATSSYNEQFF. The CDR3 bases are TGCGCCAGCAGCCAGGCTAGCGCAACCAGCTCCTACAATGAGCAGTTCTTC.

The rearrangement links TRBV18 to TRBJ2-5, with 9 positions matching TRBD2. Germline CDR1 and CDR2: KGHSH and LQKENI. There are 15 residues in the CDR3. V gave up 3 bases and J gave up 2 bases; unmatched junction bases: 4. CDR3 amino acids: CASSPGLARQETQYF. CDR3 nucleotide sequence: TGTGCCAGCTCACCCGGACTAGCGAGACAAGAGACCCAGTACTTC. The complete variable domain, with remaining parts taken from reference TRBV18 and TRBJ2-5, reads NAGVMQNPRHLVRRRGQEARLRCSPMKGHSHVYWYRQLPEEGLKFMVYLQKENIIDESGMPKERFSAEFPKEGPSILRIQQVVRGDSAAYFCASSPGLARQETQYFGPGTRLLVL.

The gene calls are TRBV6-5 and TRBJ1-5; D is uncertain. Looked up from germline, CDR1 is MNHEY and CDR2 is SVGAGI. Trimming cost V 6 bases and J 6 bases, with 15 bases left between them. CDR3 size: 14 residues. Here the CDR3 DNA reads TGTGCCAGCAGCCACCGCGCCGGGAGTCAGCCCCAGCATTTT. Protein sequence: CASSHRAGSQPQHF.

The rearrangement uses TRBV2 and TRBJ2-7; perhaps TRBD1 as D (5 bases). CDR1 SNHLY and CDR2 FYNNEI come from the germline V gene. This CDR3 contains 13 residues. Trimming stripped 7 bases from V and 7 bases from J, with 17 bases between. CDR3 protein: CASKRQPGLEQYF. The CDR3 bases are TGTGCCAGCAAAAGACAGCCGGGCCTAGAGCAGTACTTC. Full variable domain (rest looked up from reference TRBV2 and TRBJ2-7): EPEVTQTPSHQVTQMGQEVILRCVPISNHLYFYWYRQILGQKVEFLVSFYNNEISEKSEIFDDQFSVERPDGSNFTLKIRSTKLEDSAMYFCASKRQPGLEQYFGPGTRLTVT.

DNA of the CDR3: TGTGCCAGCAGTGGGTACAGGGATACCTTTTCACCCCTCCACTTT. Protein sequence: CASSGYRDTFSPLHF. J is TRBJ1-6 and V is TRBV6-1; maybe TRBD1 (6 bases). V gave up 4 bases and J gave up 9 bases, with 16 bases separating them. CDR1 is MNHNS and CDR2 is SASEGT in the germline V gene. CDR3 size: 15 residues.

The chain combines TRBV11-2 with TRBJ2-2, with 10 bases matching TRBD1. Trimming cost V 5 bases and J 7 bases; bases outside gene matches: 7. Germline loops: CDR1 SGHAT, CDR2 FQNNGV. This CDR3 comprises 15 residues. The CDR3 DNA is TGTGCCAGCAGCACCGACAGGGGGCGCGGCGGGGAGCTGTTTTTT. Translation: CASSTDRGRGGELFF.

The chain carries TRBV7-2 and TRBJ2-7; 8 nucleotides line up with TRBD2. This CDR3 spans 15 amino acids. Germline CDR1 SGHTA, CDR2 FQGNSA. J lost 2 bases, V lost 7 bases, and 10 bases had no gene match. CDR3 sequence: CASTLGAGRAYEQYF. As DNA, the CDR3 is TGTGCCAGCACCCTAGGGGCCGGGAGGGCCTACGAGCAGTACTTC.

CDR3 coding DNA: TGTGCCAGCTCACCACTCGCAAGGGAGCTACCCTATGGCTACACCTTC. Encoded protein: CASSPLARELPYGYTF. This rearrangement joins TRBV18 to TRBJ1-2; no definite D call. Germline values: CDR1 KGHSH, CDR2 LQKENI. The CDR3 sequence is 16 residues long. Trimming removed 1 base at V and 4 bases at J, with 16 bases between.

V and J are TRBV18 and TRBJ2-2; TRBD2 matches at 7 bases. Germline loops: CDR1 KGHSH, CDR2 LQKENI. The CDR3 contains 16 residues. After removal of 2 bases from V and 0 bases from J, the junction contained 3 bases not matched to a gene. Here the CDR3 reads CASSPTAGANTGELFF. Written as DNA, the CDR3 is TGTGCCAGCTCACCAACGGCGGGGGCGAACACCGGGGAGCTGTTTTTT.

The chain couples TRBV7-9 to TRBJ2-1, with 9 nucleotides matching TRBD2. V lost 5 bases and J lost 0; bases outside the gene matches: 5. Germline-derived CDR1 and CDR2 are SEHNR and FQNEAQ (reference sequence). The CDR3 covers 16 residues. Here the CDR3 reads CASSNQAGGSYNEQFF. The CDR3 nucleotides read TGTGCCAGCAGCAACCAAGCGGGAGGCTCCTACAATGAGCAGTTCTTC. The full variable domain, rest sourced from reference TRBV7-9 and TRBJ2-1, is DTGVSQNPRHKITKRGQNVTFRCDPISEHNRLYWYRQTLGQGPEFLTYFQNEAQLEKSRLLSDRFSAERPKGSFSTLEIQRTEQGDSAMYLCASSNQAGGSYNEQFFGPGTRLTVL.

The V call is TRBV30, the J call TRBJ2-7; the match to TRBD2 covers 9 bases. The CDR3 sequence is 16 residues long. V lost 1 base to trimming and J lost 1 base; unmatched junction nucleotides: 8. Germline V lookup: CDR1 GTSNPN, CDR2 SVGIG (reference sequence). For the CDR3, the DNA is TGTGCCTGGAGTGACGGTCAGCGGGGGGAATCCTACGAGCAGTACGTC. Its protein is CAWSDGQRGESYEQYV.

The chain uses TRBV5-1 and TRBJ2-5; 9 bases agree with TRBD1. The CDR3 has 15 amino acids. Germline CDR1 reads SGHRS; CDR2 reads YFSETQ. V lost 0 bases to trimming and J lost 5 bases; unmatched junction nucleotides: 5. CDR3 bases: TGCGCCAGCAGCTTGGAAGGGACAGGGCTGGAGACCCAGTACTTC. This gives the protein CASSLEGTGLETQYF.

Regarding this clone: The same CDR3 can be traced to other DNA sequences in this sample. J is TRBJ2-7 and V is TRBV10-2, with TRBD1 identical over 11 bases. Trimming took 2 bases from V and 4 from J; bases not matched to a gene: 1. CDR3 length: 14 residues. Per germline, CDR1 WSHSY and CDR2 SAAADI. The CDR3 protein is CASSEGTGGYEQYF. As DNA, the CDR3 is TGCGCCAGCAGTGAGGGGACAGGGGGTTACGAGCAGTACTTC.

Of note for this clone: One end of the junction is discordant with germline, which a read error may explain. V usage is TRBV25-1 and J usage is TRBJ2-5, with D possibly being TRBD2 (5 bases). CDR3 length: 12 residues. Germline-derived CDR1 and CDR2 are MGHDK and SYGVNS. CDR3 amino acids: CASSDSRETQHF. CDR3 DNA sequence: TGTGCCAGCAGTGACTCAAGGGAGACCCAGCACTTC.

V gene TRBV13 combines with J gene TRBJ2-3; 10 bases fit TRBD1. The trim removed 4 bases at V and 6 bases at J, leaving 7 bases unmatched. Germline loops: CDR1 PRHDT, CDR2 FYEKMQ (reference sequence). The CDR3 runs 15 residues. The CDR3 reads CASSWRTGGADTQYF. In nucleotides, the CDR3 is TGTGCCAGCAGCTGGAGGACAGGGGGAGCGGATACGCAGTATTTT.

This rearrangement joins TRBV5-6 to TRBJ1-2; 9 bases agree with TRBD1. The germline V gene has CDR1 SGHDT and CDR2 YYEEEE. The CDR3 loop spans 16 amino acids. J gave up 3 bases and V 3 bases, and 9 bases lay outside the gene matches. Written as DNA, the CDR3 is TGTGCCAGCAGCTCCCCTCGGACAGGGGCAGACTATGGCTACACCTTC. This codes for CASSSPRTGADYGYTF.

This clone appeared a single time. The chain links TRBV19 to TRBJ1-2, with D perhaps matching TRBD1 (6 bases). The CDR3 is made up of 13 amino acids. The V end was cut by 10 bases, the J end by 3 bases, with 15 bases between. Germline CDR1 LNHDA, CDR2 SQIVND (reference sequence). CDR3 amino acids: CATKQGSDYGYTF. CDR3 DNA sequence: TGTGCCACAAAACAGGGCAGTGACTATGGCTACACCTTC.